One sample yielded the 11 T cell receptor beta chains listed below, sequenced in a study of Graves' ophthalmopathy and Graves' hyperthyroidism. RNA transcripts provided the template for amplifying TCR beta CDR3 regions. The authors performed first-round RT-PCR with HTBI primers and then a second-round multiplex PCR. TCRdb re-analysed the multiplex PCR reads in MiXCR, keeping a single row per CDR3 protein. The sample consists of almost 750,000 distinct CDR3 sequences, 35% to 50% of them appearing once. The source material was peripheral blood. The receptors derive from an adult man with Graves' ophthalmopathy.

This chain connects TRBV7-2 to TRBJ1-3; D is uncertain. V lost 8 bases and J 0 bases, leaving 11 bases between the germline ends. CDR1 and CDR2 (germline): SGHTA, FQGNSA. The CDR3 is made up of 14 amino acids. CDR3 residues: CASFAGPSGNTIYF. In nucleotides, the CDR3 is TGTGCCAGCTTCGCCGGTCCCTCTGGAAACACCATATATTTT. Drawing the rest from reference TRBV7-2 and TRBJ1-3, the complete variable domain is GAGVSQSPSNKVTEKGKDVELRCDPISGHTALYWYRQSLGQGLEFLIYFQGNSAPDKSGLPSDRFSAERTGGSVSTLTIQRTQQEDSAVYLCASFAGPSGNTIYFGEGSWLTVV.

This clonotype was counted between two and nine times. This sequence joins TRBV20-1 and TRBJ2-5, with D tentatively TRBD1 or TRBD2 (5 bases each). The V end was cut by 6 bases, the J end by 1 base, with 15 bases between. The CDR3 sequence is 14 residues long. From germline, CDR1 is DFQATT and CDR2 SNEGSKA (reference sequence). The CDR3: CSAEEGPRQETQYF. Written as DNA, the CDR3 is TGCAGTGCAGAAGAGGGACCACGCCAAGAGACCCAGTACTTC.

This clonotype was found many times. This chain uses TRBV29-1 with TRBJ1-4, with D maybe TRBD1 (5 bases). The length of the CDR3 is 12 residues. Germline values: CDR1 SQVTM, CDR2 ANQGSEA. Trimming left V 7 bases short and J 8 bases short, with 14 bases between. CDR3 coding DNA: TGCAGCGCCACATTCGGGGGGGAAAAACTGTTTTTT. This codes for CSATFGGEKLFF. Full variable domain (rest looked up from reference TRBV29-1 and TRBJ1-4): SAVISQKPSRDICQRGTSLTIQCQVDSQVTMMFWYRQQPGQSLTLIATANQGSEATYESGFVIDKFPISRPNLTFSTLTVSNMSPEDSSIYLCSATFGGEKLFFGSGTQLSVL.

The gene calls are TRBV6-5 and TRBJ2-7; D perhaps matches TRBD2 (6 bases). V gave up 6 bases and J gave up 1 base, with 22 bases separating them. This CDR3 contains 17 residues. CDR1 is MNHEY, CDR2 SVGAGI, per germline. The CDR3 loop is CASSRYSRDWVSYEQYF. In nucleotides, the CDR3 is TGTGCCAGCAGCCGCTACTCCAGGGACTGGGTTTCCTACGAGCAGTACTTC.

This clonotype was detected many times. The J gene is TRBJ1-6, the V gene TRBV10-3; 7 positions agree with TRBD1. CDR1 is ENHRY and CDR2 is SYGVKD in the germline V gene. The CDR3 runs to 15 residues. V was pared by 4 bases and J by 5 bases, with 5 bases of the junction left unmatched. The CDR3, as DNA: TGTGCCATCAGTGGAGGGGGCACGGATAATTCACCCCTCCACTTT. Its translation is CAISGGGTDNSPLHF.

The J gene is TRBJ2-2, the V gene TRBV25-1; D gene ambiguous. Germline values: CDR1 MGHDK, CDR2 SYGVNS. The CDR3 consists of 13 residues. Trimming took 8 bases from V and 2 from J, leaving 9 bases between them. The CDR3 nucleotides are TGTGCCAGCCCTGACACAAACACCGGGGAGCTGTTTTTT. Translation: CASPDTNTGELFF. Looking up the rest from reference TRBV25-1 and TRBJ2-2 gives the full variable domain: EADIYQTPRYLVIGTGKKITLECSQTMGHDKMYWYQQDPGMELHLIHYSYGVNSTEKGDLSSESTVSRIRTEHFPLTLESARPSHTSQYLCASPDTNTGELFFGEGSRLTVL.

This clonotype was seen only a few times. The chain links TRBV20-1 to TRBJ2-7; the D gene is possibly TRBD1 (6 bases). The germline V and J ends were trimmed by 4 bases and 4 bases, with 14 bases remaining between them. Germline V gene data show CDR1 as DFQATT and CDR2 as SNEGSKA (reference sequence). The CDR3 is 13 amino acids. The CDR3 here is CSAKDGRGYEQYF. The CDR3 bases are TGCAGTGCTAAGGACGGTAGGGGGTACGAGCAGTACTTC.

V and J are TRBV7-2 and TRBJ2-7; D is possibly TRBD2 (7 bases). Germline V gives CDR1 SGHTA, CDR2 FQGNSA. Trimming took 8 bases from V and 1 from J, leaving 18 bases between them. This CDR3 has 15 residues. The CDR3 coding sequence is TGTGCCAGCGGATTAGGGGGAGGGCCGTCCTACGAGCAGTACTTC. Protein product: CASGLGGGPSYEQYF.

This clonotype was seen at least ten times. This rearrangement joins TRBV29-1 to TRBJ1-2; 9 nucleotides line up with TRBD1. With V trimmed by 7 bases and J by 5 bases, 5 bases remained unmatched. The germline gives CDR1 SQVTM, CDR2 ANQGSEA. The CDR3 runs 12 residues. The DNA of the CDR3 is TGCAGCGCCTACAGGGGGCAATATGGCTACACCTTC. It specifies CSAYRGQYGYTF. Supplemented by reference TRBV29-1 and TRBJ1-2, the full variable domain reads SAVISQKPSRDICQRGTSLTIQCQVDSQVTMMFWYRQQPGQSLTLIATANQGSEATYESGFVIDKFPISRPNLTFSTLTVSNMSPEDSSIYLCSAYRGQYGYTFGSGTRLTVV.

On this clonotype: Mismatch with germline at one junction end may stem from a read error. The chain carries TRBV2 and TRBJ1-1; no clear D. The CDR3 is 13 amino acids. CDR1 is SNHLY, CDR2 FYNNEI, per germline. The CDR3 region has the DNA TGTGCCACCAGTGACCCCGGGGACACTGAAGCTTTCTTT. This encodes CATSDPGDTEAFF.

This clonotype showed up just a few times. V gene TRBV7-9 combines with J gene TRBJ2-7, with 7 nucleotides matching TRBD1. The trim removed 4 bases at V and 9 bases at J, leaving 9 bases unmatched. This CDR3 has 13 amino acids. CDR1 and CDR2 (germline): SEHNR, FQNEAQ (reference sequence). CDR3 region: CASSSGQATGQYF. The CDR3 DNA reads TGTGCCAGCAGCTCCGGACAGGCGACCGGGCAGTACTTC.